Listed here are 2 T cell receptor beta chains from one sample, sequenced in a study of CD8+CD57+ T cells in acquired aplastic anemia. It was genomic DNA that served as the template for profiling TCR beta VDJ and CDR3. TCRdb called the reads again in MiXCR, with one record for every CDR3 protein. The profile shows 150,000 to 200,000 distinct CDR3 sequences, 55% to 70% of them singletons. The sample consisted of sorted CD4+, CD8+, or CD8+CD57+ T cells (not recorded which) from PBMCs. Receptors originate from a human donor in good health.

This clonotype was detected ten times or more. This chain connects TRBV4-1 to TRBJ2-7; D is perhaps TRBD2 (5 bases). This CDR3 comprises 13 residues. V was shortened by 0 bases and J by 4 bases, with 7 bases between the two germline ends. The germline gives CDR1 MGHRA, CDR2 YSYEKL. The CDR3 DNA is TGCGCCAGCAGCCAAGAGGCGGGTTACGAGCAGTACTTC. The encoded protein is CASSQEAGYEQYF.

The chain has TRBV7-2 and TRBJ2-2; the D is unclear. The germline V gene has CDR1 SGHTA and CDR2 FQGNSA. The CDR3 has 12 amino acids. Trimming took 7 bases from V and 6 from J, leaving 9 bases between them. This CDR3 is CASTTRAGELFF. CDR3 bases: TGTGCCAGCACCACAAGGGCCGGGGAGCTGTTTTTT.